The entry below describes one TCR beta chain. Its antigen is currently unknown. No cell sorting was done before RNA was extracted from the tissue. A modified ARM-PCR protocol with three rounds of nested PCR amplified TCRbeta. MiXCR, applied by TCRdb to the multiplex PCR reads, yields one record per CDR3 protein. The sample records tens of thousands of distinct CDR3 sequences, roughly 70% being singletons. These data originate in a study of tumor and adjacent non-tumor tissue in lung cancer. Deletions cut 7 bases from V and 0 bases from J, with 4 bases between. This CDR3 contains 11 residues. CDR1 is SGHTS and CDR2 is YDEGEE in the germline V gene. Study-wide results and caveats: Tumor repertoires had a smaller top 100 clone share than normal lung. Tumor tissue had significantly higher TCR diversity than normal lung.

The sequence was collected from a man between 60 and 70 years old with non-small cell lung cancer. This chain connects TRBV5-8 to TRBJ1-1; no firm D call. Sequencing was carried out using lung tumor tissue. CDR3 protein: CASRVNTEAFF. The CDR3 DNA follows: TGTGCCAGCCGGGTGAACACTGAAGCTTTCTTT.